This passage covers 27 T cell receptor beta chains from one sample sequenced in a study of shared clonotypes between healthy human individuals. Sequencing was performed with immunoSEQ multiplex PCR; in TCRdb, only in-frame clones are kept and a portion is missing. This table holds around 530,000 clones, around 80% found once. The sequencing sample was made of PBMCs. All receptors come from a woman in her forties in good health. Some clones in this sample may be carry-over from other donors' samples.

The J gene is TRBJ1-2, the V gene TRBV19, with no clear D. This CDR3 comprises 13 residues. V was pared by 8 bases and J by 0 bases, with 10 bases between. CDR1 is LNHDA and CDR2 is SQIVND in the germline V gene (reference sequence). This CDR3 reads CASENEANYGYTF. CDR3 in DNA: TGTGCCAGTGAAAACGAAGCTAACTATGGCTACACCTTC.

The genes are TRBV7-6 and TRBJ2-5, with D perhaps matching TRBD2 (6 bases). The CDR3 length is 15 residues. CDR1 is SGHVS, CDR2 FNYEAQ, per germline. V shed 1 base and J shed 2 bases, with 11 bases lying between them. The CDR3 DNA sequence: TGTGCCAGCAGCTTAGGGGGGGTCAGACAAGAGACCCAGTACTTC. As protein: CASSLGGVRQETQYF.

This clone has just one count. It may be a read error: a sequence one base away is much more abundant. The chain couples TRBV11-1 to TRBJ2-6, with TRBD1 matching over 7 bases. V lost 5 bases and J lost 2; bases outside the gene matches: 0. CDR1 and CDR2 (germline): SGHAT, FQDESV (reference sequence). CDR3 size: 14 residues. This CDR3 is CASSDRAGANVLTF. CDR3 DNA: TGTGCCAGCAGCGACAGGGCTGGGGCCAACGTCCTGACTTTC.

V gene TRBV4-3 combines with J gene TRBJ2-5; a weak D match, TRBD2 (6 bases). The V gene lost 0 bases and the J gene lost 7 bases, with 15 bases spanning the gap. CDR1 and CDR2 (germline): LGHNA, YSLEER. The CDR3 loop spans 15 amino acids. CDR3 in DNA: TGCGCCAGCAGCCAAGACCTTACTAGCTATGGGACCCAGTACTTC. It yields the protein CASSQDLTSYGTQYF.

The J gene is TRBJ2-3, the V gene TRBV5-1, with D tentatively TRBD1 or TRBD2 (5 bases each). Trimming took off 4 bases at V and 5 bases at J, with 20 bases between the two ends. Germline-derived CDR1 and CDR2 are SGHRS and YFSETQ. The CDR3 runs to 16 residues. CDR3 region: CASSRGVRQGGDTQYF. The CDR3 DNA reads as TGCGCCAGCAGCCGAGGGGTAAGGCAGGGTGGAGATACGCAGTATTTT.

The chain is built from TRBV11-2 and TRBJ2-5; TRBD1 agrees at 8 bases. The CDR3 is made up of 14 amino acids. Germline V lookup: CDR1 SGHAT, CDR2 FQNNGV. J was trimmed by 2 bases and V by 5 bases; bases with no gene match: 4. In nucleotides, the CDR3 is TGTGCCAGCAGCCCTTGGACAGGGCAAGAGACCCAGTACTTC. Residues: CASSPWTGQETQYF.

This clone was detected many times. This rearrangement joins TRBV7-9 to TRBJ2-3; 11 bases line up with TRBD2. Germline V gives CDR1 SEHNR, CDR2 FQNEAQ (reference sequence). The junction had 1 base not matched to a gene; V was cut back by 5 bases and J by 0 bases. The CDR3 has 15 residues. The CDR3 bases are TGTGCCAGCAGCCGGACTAGCGGGAGCACAGATACGCAGTATTTT. Its protein is CASSRTSGSTDTQYF.

This chain connects TRBV9 to TRBJ2-5; TRBD2 aligns across 10 bases. This CDR3 spans 15 amino acids. V shed 3 bases, J shed 3 bases, and the junction held 5 bases outside the gene matches. Germline V lookup: CDR1 SGDLS, CDR2 YYNGEE. CDR3 DNA: TGTGCCAGCAGCGCCCTCGGACTAGCGGAAGAGACCCAGTACTTC. Protein: CASSALGLAEETQYF.

The chain couples TRBV30 to TRBJ2-2, with 14 bases identical to TRBD2. Germline CDR1 is GTSNPN and CDR2 is SVGIG (reference sequence). The CDR3 is made up of 20 amino acids. V was pared by 0 bases and J by 1 base, with 10 bases of the junction left unmatched. The CDR3 DNA follows: TGTGCCTGGAGTGTACAGGTGACTAGCGGGAGGGCCTGGAACACCGGGGAGCTGTTTTTT. The encoded protein is CAWSVQVTSGRAWNTGELFF.

The chain is built from TRBV28 and TRBJ2-7, with TRBD2 matching over 12 bases. This CDR3 contains 17 residues. Germline CDR1 MDHEN, CDR2 SYDVKM. The ends lost 3 bases at V and 4 bases at J; junction bases unmatched: 10. The CDR3: CASSFWSSGRVPYEQYF. As DNA, the CDR3 is TGTGCCAGCAGTTTTTGGTCTAGCGGGAGGGTTCCTTACGAGCAGTACTTC.

The chain joins TRBV6-5 to TRBJ1-2; tentatively, D is TRBD1 (5 bases). Germline assignment: CDR1 MNHEY and CDR2 SVGAGI. The CDR3 has 13 residues. V was trimmed by 2 bases and J by 2 bases, leaving 6 bases between them. This CDR3 reads CASSYAGNYGYTF. The CDR3 coding sequence is TGTGCCAGCAGTTACGCAGGGAACTATGGCTACACCTTC.

To note about this clone: One end of the junction varies from germline; a read error may be responsible. The chain carries TRBV4-1 and TRBJ2-1, with no clear D. CDR3 size: 14 residues. Germline-derived CDR1 and CDR2 are MGHRA and YSYEKL. The CDR3: CASSQGHGYSEQFF. The CDR3 coding sequence is TGCGCCAGCAGCCAAGGTCACGGGTACAGTGAGCAGTTCTTC.

The rearrangement joins TRBV28 to TRBJ2-1; 8 bases are shared with TRBD1. The CDR3 loop spans 13 amino acids. The germline V gene encodes CDR1 MDHEN and CDR2 SYDVKM. With 10 bases clipped from V and 6 bases from J, the junction kept 8 bases outside the gene matches. As DNA, the CDR3 is TGTGCCACCATGGACAGGGCTTCCAATGAGCAGTTCTTC. It specifies CATMDRASNEQFF.

About this clone itself: This likely reflects a read error, since a far larger clone is one base away. This specimen includes other DNA sequences encoding the same CDR3. This chain links TRBV4-1 with TRBJ2-2; maybe TRBD2 (6 bases). Germline values: CDR1 MGHRA, CDR2 YSYEKL. Trimming shortened V by 4 bases and J by 11 bases, and 14 bases separated the two germline ends. The CDR3 spans 13 residues. The CDR3 loop is CASSRGLFGELFF. CDR3 in DNA: TGCGCCAGCAGCCGGGGACTGTTCGGTGAGCTGTTTTTT.

The chain joins TRBV4-3 to TRBJ2-5, with D uncertain. Germline CDR1 is LGHNA and CDR2 is YSLEER. The V end lost 0 bases, the J end lost 4 bases, and 9 bases lay between the germline ends. This CDR3 is 14 amino acids long. The CDR3 reads CASSQETPGETQYF. In DNA form, the CDR3 reads TGCGCCAGCAGCCAAGAAACGCCGGGAGAGACCCAGTACTTC.

This clone has only one observation. Given a far larger clone just one base away, this is likely a sequencing read error. This specimen includes other DNA sequences encoding the same CDR3. The chain couples TRBV13 to TRBJ1-1, with TRBD1 matching over 7 bases. Germline V CDR1 and CDR2: PRHDT, FYEKMQ (reference sequence). The CDR3 totals 13 residues. CDR3 protein: CASSLVRGREAFF. The CDR3 nucleotides are TGTGCCAGCAGTTTAGTTAGGGGGCGAGAAGCTTTCTTT.

The rearrangement links TRBV11-2 to TRBJ2-2; D is ambiguous. V dropped 4 bases and J dropped 6 bases, with 12 bases sitting between them. The CDR3 consists of 14 residues. Germline V gene data show CDR1 as SGHAT and CDR2 as FQNNGV. CDR3 nucleotide sequence: TGTGCCAGCAGCTCACAGTCCGGGTCCGGGGAGCTGTTTTTT. Translated, it gives CASSSQSGSGELFF.

This clone came up once. This chain uses TRBV7-3 with TRBJ2-3; D unclear. The germline gives CDR1 SGHTA, CDR2 FQGTGA. The V gene lost 5 bases and the J gene lost 6 bases, with 12 bases spanning the gap. The CDR3 has 13 residues. CDR3 region: CASSPLGADTQYF. DNA of the CDR3: TGTGCCAGCAGCCCGCTAGGAGCGGATACGCAGTATTTT.

This clone was seen only once. CDR3 DNA sequence: TGCGCCAGCAGCCCGAGAAGGGGGTCTCAAAACATTCAGTACTTC. Its translation: CASSPRRGSQNIQYF. This chain uses TRBV5-1 with TRBJ2-4; D perhaps matches TRBD1 (6 bases). The CDR3 has 15 amino acids. V was trimmed by 4 bases and J by 5 bases, leaving 16 bases between them. Germline CDR1 reads SGHRS; CDR2 reads YFSETQ. Full variable domain (rest looked up from reference TRBV5-1 and TRBJ2-4): KAGVTQTPRYLIKTRGQQVTLSCSPISGHRSVSWYQQTPGQGLQFLFEYFSETQRNKGNFPGRFSGRQFSNSRSEMNVSTLELGDSALYLCASSPRRGSQNIQYFGAGTRLSVL.

This sequence joins TRBV10-3 and TRBJ2-1; 7 nucleotides agree with TRBD2. Germline loops: CDR1 ENHRY, CDR2 SYGVKD. The length of the CDR3 is 14 residues. The ends lost 6 bases at V and 10 bases at J; junction bases unmatched: 12. CDR3 amino acids: CAIRGGGGSWEQFF. The CDR3 DNA sequence: TGTGCCATCAGGGGCGGGGGAGGTAGTTGGGAGCAGTTCTTC.

The chain has TRBV9 and TRBJ2-2; 8 bases align to TRBD2. The CDR3 contains 15 residues. Germline trimming cut 3 bases from V and 4 bases from J; bases unmatched to any gene: 5. Per the germline V gene, CDR1 is SGDLS and CDR2 is YYNGEE. The CDR3 nucleotides are TGTGCCAGCAGCGGACTAGCGTGGGGCACCGGGGAGCTGTTTTTT. It encodes CASSGLAWGTGELFF.

The gene calls are TRBV18 and TRBJ2-7; D remains unclear. The germline gives CDR1 KGHSH, CDR2 LQKENI. Trimming took off 3 bases at V and 3 bases at J, with 9 bases between the two ends. This CDR3 comprises 13 residues. CDR3 region: CASSPGENYEQYF. The CDR3 DNA follows: TGTGCCAGCTCACCTGGAGAAAACTACGAGCAGTACTTC.

This clone was observed a few times. The chain carries TRBV10-3 and TRBJ2-7; D is unresolved. The germline V gene has CDR1 ENHRY and CDR2 SYGVKD. This CDR3 is built from 17 residues. V lost 0 bases to trimming and J lost 0 bases, with 15 bases between them. The DNA of the CDR3 is TGTGCCATCAGTGAGTCTAAAGACGAACTTTTCTCCTACGAGCAGTACTTC. This gives the protein CAISESKDELFSYEQYF.

The chain recombines TRBV27 with TRBJ1-5; D possibly corresponds to TRBD1 (5 bases). The CDR3 extends over 13 amino acids. V lost 3 bases to trimming and J lost 7 bases, with 10 bases between them. The germline gives CDR1 MNHEY, CDR2 SMNVEV (reference sequence). CDR3 region: CASSFWGDQPQHF. As DNA, the CDR3 is TGTGCCAGCAGTTTCTGGGGGGACCAGCCCCAGCATTTT.

There are a few counts of this clone. The chain is built from TRBV11-1 and TRBJ1-1; D not resolved. Trimming took 1 base from V and 4 from J, leaving 13 bases between them. The CDR3 sequence is 15 residues long. Germline-derived CDR1 and CDR2 are SGHAT and FQDESV (reference sequence). The chain's CDR3 is CASSLDSLGSTEAFF. Written as DNA, the CDR3 is TGTGCCAGCAGCTTAGATTCCCTTGGGAGCACTGAAGCTTTCTTT. Using reference TRBV11-1 and TRBJ1-1 for the parts outside the CDR3, the full variable domain is EAEVAQSPRYKITEKSQAVAFWCDPISGHATLYWYRQILGQGPELLVQFQDESVVDDSQLPKDRFSAERLKGVDSTLKIQPAELGDSAMYLCASSLDSLGSTEAFFGQGTRLTVV.

The J gene is TRBJ2-7, the V gene TRBV4-1; tentative D call: TRBD2 (6 bases). Per the germline V gene, CDR1 is MGHRA and CDR2 is YSYEKL. The CDR3 loop spans 15 amino acids. Trimming took 3 bases from V and 0 from J, leaving 12 bases between them. The CDR3 DNA follows: TGCGCCAGCAGCCACCTTAGCGGAGCCTCCTACGAGCAGTACTTC. This gives the protein CASSHLSGASYEQYF.

The genes are TRBV2 and TRBJ1-1; TRBD1 is a possible D gene (5 bases). Germline loops: CDR1 SNHLY, CDR2 FYNNEI. V dropped 10 bases and J dropped 2 bases, with 17 bases sitting between them. This CDR3 is built from 14 residues. The CDR3 sequence: CATEGGEVNTEAFF. The CDR3 DNA reads TGTGCCACAGAGGGAGGGGAGGTCAACACTGAAGCTTTCTTT.